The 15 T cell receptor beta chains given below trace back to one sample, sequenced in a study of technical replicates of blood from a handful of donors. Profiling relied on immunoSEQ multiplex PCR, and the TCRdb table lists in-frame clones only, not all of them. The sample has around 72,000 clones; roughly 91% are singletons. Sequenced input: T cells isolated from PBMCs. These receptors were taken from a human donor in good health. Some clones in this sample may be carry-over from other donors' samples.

The CDR3 bases are TGCAGCGTTTTCCCTCCCGGGACAGGGAATCAAAAACTGTTTTTT. Translation gives CSVFPPGTGNQKLFF. This chain connects TRBV29-1 to TRBJ1-4, with 9 bases that match TRBD1. CDR1 and CDR2 from the germline V gene are SQVTM and ANQGSEA. This CDR3 region has 15 residues. V gave up 5 bases and J gave up 9 bases; unmatched junction bases: 13.

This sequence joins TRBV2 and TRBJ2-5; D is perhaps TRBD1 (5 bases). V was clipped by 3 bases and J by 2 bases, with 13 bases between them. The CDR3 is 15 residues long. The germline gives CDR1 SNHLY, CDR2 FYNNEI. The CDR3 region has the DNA TGTGCCAGCAGTGAGGACGACAGAAGACAAGAGACCCAGTACTTC. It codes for CASSEDDRRQETQYF.

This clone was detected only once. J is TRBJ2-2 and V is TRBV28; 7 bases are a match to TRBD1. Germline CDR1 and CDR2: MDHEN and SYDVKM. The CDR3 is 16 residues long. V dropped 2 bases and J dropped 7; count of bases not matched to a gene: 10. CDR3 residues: CASSLRGLVEGGELFF. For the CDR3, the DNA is TGTGCCAGCAGTTTAAGGGGGCTGGTTGAAGGCGGGGAGCTGTTTTTT.

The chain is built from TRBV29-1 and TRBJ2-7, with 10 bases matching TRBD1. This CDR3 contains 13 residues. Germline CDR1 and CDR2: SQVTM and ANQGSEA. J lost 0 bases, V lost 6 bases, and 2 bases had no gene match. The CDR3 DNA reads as TGCAGCGTGGGACAGGGGTCCTCCTACGAGCAGTACTTC. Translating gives CSVGQGSSYEQYF.

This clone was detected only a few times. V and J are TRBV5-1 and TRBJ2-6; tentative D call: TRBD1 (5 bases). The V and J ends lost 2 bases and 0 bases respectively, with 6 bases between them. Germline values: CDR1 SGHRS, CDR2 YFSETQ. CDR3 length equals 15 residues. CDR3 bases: TGCGCCAGCAGCTTAGGACACTCTGGGGCCAACGTCCTGACTTTC. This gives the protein CASSLGHSGANVLTF. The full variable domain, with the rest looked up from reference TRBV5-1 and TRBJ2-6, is KAGVTQTPRYLIKTRGQQVTLSCSPISGHRSVSWYQQTPGQGLQFLFEYFSETQRNKGNFPGRFSGRQFSNSRSEMNVSTLELGDSALYLCASSLGHSGANVLTFGAGSRLTVL.

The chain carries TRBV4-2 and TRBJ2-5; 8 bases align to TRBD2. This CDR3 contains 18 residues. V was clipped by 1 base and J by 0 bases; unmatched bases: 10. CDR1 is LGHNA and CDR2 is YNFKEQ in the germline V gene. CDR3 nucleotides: TGTGCCAGCAGCCAAGTATCGGGCAGCGGGGGTTACCAAGAGACCCAGTACTTC. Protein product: CASSQVSGSGGYQETQYF.

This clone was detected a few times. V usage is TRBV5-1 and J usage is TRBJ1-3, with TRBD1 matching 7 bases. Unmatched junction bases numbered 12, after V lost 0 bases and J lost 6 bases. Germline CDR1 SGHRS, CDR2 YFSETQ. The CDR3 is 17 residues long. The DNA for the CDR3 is TGCGCCAGCAGCTTGGGTAGCCGGACAGGACTCCTAAACACCATATATTTT. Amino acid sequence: CASSLGSRTGLLNTIYF.

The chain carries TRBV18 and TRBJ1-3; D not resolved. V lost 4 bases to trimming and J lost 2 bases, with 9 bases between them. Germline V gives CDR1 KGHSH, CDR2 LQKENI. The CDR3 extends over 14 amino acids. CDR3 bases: TGTGCCAGCTCACGGCGGGGTCCTGGAAACACCATATATTTT. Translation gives CASSRRGPGNTIYF. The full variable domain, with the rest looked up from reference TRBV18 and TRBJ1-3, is NAGVMQNPRHLVRRRGQEARLRCSPMKGHSHVYWYRQLPEEGLKFMVYLQKENIIDESGMPKERFSAEFPKEGPSILRIQQVVRGDSAAYFCASSRRGPGNTIYFGEGSWLTVV.

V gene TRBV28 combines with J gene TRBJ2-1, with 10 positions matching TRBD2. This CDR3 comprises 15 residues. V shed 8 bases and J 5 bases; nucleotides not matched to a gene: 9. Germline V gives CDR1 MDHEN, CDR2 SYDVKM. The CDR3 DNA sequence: TGTGCCAGCGGCTTTGGGACTAGCGACAACAATGAGCAGTTCTTC. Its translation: CASGFGTSDNNEQFF.

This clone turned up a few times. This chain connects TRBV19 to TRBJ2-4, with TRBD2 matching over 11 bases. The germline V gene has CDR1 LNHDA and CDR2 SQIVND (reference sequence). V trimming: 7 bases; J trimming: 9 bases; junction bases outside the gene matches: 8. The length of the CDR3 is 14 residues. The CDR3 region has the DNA TGTGCCAGTACGTCCACTAGCGGGGGAGTCATTCAGTACTTC. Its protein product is CASTSTSGGVIQYF.

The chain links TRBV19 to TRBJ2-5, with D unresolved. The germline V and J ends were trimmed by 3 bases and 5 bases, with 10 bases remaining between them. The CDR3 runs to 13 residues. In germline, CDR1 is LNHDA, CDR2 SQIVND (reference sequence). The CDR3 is CASSINSLETQYF. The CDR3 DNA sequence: TGTGCCAGTAGTATTAATAGTCTCGAGACCCAGTACTTC.

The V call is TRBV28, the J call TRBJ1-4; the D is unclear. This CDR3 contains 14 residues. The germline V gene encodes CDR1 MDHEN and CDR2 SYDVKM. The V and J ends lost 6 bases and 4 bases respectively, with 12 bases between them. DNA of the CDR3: TGTGCCAGCAGAATAGACTCGGTTAATGAAAAACTGTTTTTT. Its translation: CASRIDSVNEKLFF.

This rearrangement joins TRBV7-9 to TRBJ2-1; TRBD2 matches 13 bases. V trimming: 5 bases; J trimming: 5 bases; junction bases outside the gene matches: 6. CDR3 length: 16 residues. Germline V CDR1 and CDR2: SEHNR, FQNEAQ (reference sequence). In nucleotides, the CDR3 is TGTGCCAGCAGCGCTACTAGCGGGAGGGACCACAATGAGCAGTTCTTC. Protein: CASSATSGRDHNEQFF.

The CDR3 DNA follows: TGTGCCAGCAGTTCCCAGGCCTTCTCTGGAAACACCATATATTTT. Amino acids: CASSSQAFSGNTIYF. The chain combines TRBV27 with TRBJ1-3; D gene uncertain. Germline CDR1 and CDR2: MNHEY and SMNVEV (reference sequence). V lost 4 bases to trimming and J lost 0 bases, with 10 bases between them. CDR3 size: 15 residues.

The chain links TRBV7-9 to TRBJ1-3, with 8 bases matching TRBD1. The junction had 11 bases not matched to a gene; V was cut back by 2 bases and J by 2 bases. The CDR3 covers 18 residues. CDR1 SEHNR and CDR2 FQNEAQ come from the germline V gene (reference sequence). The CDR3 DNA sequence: TGTGCCAGCAGCTTAACCCCCGACAGGGGAATGGCTGGAAACACCATATATTTT. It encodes CASSLTPDRGMAGNTIYF.